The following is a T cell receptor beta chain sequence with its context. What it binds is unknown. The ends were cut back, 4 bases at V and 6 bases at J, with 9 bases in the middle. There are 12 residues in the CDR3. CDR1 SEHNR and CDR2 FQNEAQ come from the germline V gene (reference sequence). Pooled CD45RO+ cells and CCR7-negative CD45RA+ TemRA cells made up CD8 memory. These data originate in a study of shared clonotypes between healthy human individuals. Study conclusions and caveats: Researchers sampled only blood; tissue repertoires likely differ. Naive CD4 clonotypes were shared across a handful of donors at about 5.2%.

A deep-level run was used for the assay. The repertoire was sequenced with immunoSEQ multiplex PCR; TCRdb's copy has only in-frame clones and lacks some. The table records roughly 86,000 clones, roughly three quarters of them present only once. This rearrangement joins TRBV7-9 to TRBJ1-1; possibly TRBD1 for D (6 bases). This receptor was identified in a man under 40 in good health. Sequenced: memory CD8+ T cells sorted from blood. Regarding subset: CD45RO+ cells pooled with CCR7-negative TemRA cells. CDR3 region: CASSYGQSEAFF. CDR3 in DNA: TGTGCCAGCAGCTACGGACAGTCTGAAGCTTTCTTT.